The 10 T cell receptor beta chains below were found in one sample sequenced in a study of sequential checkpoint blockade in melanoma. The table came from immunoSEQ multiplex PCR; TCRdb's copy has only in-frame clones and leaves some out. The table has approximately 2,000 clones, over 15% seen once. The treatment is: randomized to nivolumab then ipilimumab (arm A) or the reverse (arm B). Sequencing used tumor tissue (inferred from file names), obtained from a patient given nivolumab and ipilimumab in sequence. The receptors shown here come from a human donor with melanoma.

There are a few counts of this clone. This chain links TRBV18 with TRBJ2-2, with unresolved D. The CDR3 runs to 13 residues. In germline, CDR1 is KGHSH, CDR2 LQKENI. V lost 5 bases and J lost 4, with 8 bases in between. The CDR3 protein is CASSTKPTGELFF. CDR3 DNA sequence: TGTGCCAGCTCAACCAAACCCACCGGGGAGCTGTTTTTT.

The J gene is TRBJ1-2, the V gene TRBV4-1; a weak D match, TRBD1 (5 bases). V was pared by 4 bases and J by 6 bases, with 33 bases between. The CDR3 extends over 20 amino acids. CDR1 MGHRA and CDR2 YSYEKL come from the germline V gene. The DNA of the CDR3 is TGCGCCAGCAGCCCGGATGGGCTCGGGGGAACGGGGGAGATCCTAAATGGCTACACCTTC. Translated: CASSPDGLGGTGEILNGYTF.

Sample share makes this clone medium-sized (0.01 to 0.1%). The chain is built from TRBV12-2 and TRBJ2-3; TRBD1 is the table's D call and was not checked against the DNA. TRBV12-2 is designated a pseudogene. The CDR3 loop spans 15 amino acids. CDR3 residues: CASRPRGIRTDTQYF. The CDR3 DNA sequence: TGTGCAAGTCGCCCCAGGGGAATACGAACAGATACGCAGTATTTT.

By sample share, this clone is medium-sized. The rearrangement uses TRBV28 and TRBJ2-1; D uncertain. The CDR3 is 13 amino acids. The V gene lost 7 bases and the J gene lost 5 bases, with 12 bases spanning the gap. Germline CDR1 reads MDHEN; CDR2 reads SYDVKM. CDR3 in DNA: TGTGCCAGCACCACTAATGGGAACAATGAGCAGTTCTTC. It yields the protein CASTTNGNNEQFF. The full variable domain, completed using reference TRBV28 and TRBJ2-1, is DVKVTQSSRYLVKRTGEKVFLECVQDMDHENMFWYRQDPGLGLRLIYFSYDVKMKEKGDIPEGYSVSREKKERFSLILESASTNQTSMYLCASTTNGNNEQFFGPGTRLTVL.

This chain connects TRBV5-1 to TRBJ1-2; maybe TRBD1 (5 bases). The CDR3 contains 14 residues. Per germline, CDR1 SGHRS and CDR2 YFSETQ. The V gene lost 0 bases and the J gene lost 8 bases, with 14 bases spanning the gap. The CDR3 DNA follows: TGCGCCAGCAGCTTGGACCCGGGGACGCGGGGCTACACCTTC. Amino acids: CASSLDPGTRGYTF.

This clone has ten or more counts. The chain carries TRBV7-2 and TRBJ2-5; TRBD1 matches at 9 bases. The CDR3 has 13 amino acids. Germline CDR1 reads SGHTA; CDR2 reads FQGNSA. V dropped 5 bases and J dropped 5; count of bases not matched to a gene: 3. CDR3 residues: CASSRDREETQYF. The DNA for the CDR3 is TGTGCCAGCAGCCGGGACAGGGAGGAGACCCAGTACTTC.

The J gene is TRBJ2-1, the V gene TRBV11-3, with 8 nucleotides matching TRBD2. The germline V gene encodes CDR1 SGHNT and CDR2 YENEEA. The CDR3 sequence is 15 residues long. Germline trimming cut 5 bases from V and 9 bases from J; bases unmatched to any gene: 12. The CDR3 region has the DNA TGTGCCAGCAGCCCAAACCAAGCGGGGGAGGGTGAGCAGTTCTTC. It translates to CASSPNQAGEGEQFF.

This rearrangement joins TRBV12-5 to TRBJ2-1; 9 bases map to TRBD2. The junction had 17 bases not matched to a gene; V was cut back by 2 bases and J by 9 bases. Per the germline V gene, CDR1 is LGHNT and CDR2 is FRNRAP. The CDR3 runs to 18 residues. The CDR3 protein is CASGLPHRLAGSTIEQFF. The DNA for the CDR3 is TGTGCTAGTGGTTTGCCCCACCGGCTAGCGGGGAGTACAATTGAGCAGTTCTTC.

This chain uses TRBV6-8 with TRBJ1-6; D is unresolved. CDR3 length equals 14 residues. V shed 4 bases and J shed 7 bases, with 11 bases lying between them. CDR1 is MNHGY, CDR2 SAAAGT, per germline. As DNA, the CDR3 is TGTGCCAGCAGTTCGTACATGCCAAATTCACCCCTCCACTTT. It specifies CASSSYMPNSPLHF.

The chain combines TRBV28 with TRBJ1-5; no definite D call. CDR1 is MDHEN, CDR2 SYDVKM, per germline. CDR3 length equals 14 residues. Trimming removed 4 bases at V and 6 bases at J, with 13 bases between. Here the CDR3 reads CASSSMGMGQPQHF. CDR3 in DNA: TGTGCCAGCAGTTCGATGGGGATGGGTCAGCCCCAGCATTTT.